A selection of T cell receptor beta chains follows, all from one sample in a study of cytomegalovirus exposure and HLA in healthy donors. The protocol was immunoSEQ multiplex PCR, while the TCRdb copy is restricted to in-frame clones and leaves out a portion. The sample has under 300,000 clones, about 75% seen once. Sequencing input: PBMCs. Receptors were obtained from a female donor in good health and CMV-seronegative. Each CDR3 is given with its conserved first and last residue. Fields, in order: V gene, D gene, clone size, J gene, CDR3 protein. A D gene is named only where the DNA matches it firmly. Only part of the rows carry a size: once, few, many, or a class if the clone is expanded.

>TRBV5-6|.|.|TRBJ2-7
CASSLDPASKSYEQYF
>TRBV9|.|.|TRBJ1-5
CASSGGGSNQPQHF
>TRBV2|TRBD2|once|TRBJ2-7
CASNLAGEIEQYF
>TRBV28|TRBD1|.|TRBJ1-2
CASRSGGDGGYTF
>TRBV7-9|TRBD1|.|TRBJ1-4
CASSPTGGGEKLFF
>TRBV10-1|.|.|TRBJ2-2
CASSEPLGQLNTGELFF
>TRBV11-2|.|.|TRBJ1-3
CASSIGGNTIYF
>TRBV7-3|TRBD2|.|TRBJ2-3
CASSLIGSGLAGGPSDTQYF
>TRBV19|.|.|TRBJ2-7
CASPHPADGLLHPLTEQYF
>TRBV19|TRBD2|.|TRBJ2-5
CASSIATSGETQYF
>TRBV13|TRBD1|.|TRBJ1-6
CASRNTQGQGAASPLHF
>TRBV7-9|.|.|TRBJ1-6
CASSLDFQGFGSPLHF
>TRBV7-9|TRBD1|.|TRBJ2-5
CASSLAARQGKQETQYF
>TRBV6-5|TRBD1|.|TRBJ2-2
CASSAGTGTGELFF
>TRBV12-5|.|.|TRBJ2-3
CASALGGVGADTQYF
>TRBV25-1|.|.|TRBJ1-5
CASSDGQSNNQPQHF
>TRBV6-1|.|.|TRBJ1-1
CASSDGFAEAFF
>TRBV4-1|TRBD2|.|TRBJ2-2
CASSVLTSGRAWAGELFF
>TRBV5-1|.|.|TRBJ2-3
CASSLTRGVTDTQYF
>TRBV10-3|TRBD1|.|TRBJ1-1
CAISGQGGKNTEAFF
>TRBV4-1|.|.|TRBJ1-1
CASSHLQGRTEAFF
>TRBV10-3|TRBD1|.|TRBJ1-1
CAIRTGQPSEAFF
>TRBV5-6|.|once|TRBJ1-5
CASSWQGSNQPQHF
>TRBV10-3|TRBD1|few|TRBJ1-2
CAIRDRGPGYTF
>TRBV4-2|.|.|TRBJ2-7
CASSQTGVASYEQYF
>TRBV29-1|.|.|TRBJ1-1
CSVESRGVRRTEAFF
>TRBV19|.|.|TRBJ2-1
CASSIFPAGRVGNEQFF
>TRBV25-1|TRBD1|.|TRBJ2-2
CASSEGDRHTGELFF
>TRBV5-1|.|.|TRBJ2-1
CASSQYSGNEQFF
>TRBV5-8|.|.|TRBJ1-2
CASSLRAYGYTF
>TRBV5-4|TRBD1|.|TRBJ1-2
CASSQTGVNYGYTF
>TRBV4-1|.|.|TRBJ2-7
CASSQGRANEQYF
>TRBV11-3|TRBD2|few|TRBJ2-1
CASSLDRLAGGDEQFF
>TRBV9|TRBD2|.|TRBJ2-1
CASSVVLTSSYNEQFF
>TRBV6-5|.|.|TRBJ1-2
CASNSGVYGYTF
>TRBV5-1|TRBD2|few|TRBJ2-3
CASSTGLAGIFTDTQYF
>TRBV29-1|TRBD2|.|TRBJ2-3
CSVEDRASGQYF
>TRBV5-4|TRBD2|few|TRBJ2-7
CASSLATSGGSYEQYF
>TRBV5-6|.|.|TRBJ1-4
CASSFEGREKLFF
>TRBV7-2|TRBD1|.|TRBJ2-2
CASSARGQVQSRELFF
>TRBV7-6|TRBD1|.|TRBJ2-7
CASSRDRGSSYEQYF
>TRBV2|TRBD1|.|TRBJ1-5
CASSRGQGGQPQHF
>TRBV18|.|once|TRBJ1-4
CASSPLRDEKLFF
>TRBV5-1|.|.|TRBJ1-1
CASSLRGYTEAFF
>TRBV30|.|.|TRBJ1-2
CAWIGGANYGYTF
>TRBV28|.|.|TRBJ1-5
CASTPTGGGNQPQHF
>TRBV7-9|.|few|TRBJ1-1
CSSSSRVDTEAFF
>TRBV7-2|TRBD2|.|TRBJ2-2
CASSLFGLAGIPNTGELFF
>TRBV7-9|TRBD1|once|TRBJ1-2
CASSFIGRRQGYDYGYTF
>TRBV9|TRBD1|.|TRBJ1-2
CASSFGDRGLVNYGYTF
>TRBV28|.|.|TRBJ2-1
CASSLQGLAYNEQFF